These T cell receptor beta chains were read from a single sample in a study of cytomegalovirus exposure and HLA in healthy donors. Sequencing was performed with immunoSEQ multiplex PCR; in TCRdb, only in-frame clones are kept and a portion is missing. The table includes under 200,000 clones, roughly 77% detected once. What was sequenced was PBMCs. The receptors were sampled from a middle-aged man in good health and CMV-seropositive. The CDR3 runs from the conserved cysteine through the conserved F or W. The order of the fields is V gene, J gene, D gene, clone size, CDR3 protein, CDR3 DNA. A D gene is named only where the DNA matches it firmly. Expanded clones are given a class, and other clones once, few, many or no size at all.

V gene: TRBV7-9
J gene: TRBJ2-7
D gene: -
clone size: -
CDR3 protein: CASSLGGVTQTYEQYF
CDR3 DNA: TGTGCCAGCAGCTTAGGGGGGGTCACTCAGACCTACGAGCAGTACTTC

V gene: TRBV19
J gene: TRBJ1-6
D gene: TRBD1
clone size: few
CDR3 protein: CASSITGVDSPLHF
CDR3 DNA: TGTGCCAGTAGTATAACAGGGGTGGATTCACCCCTCCACTTT

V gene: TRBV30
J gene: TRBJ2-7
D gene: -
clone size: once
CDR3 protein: CAWSPLLDSYEQYF
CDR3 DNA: TGTGCCTGGAGCCCGCTACTAGATTCCTACGAGCAGTACTTC

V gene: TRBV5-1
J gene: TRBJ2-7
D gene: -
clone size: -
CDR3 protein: CASSPYPRGGDEQYF
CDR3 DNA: TGCGCCAGCAGCCCATACCCGAGGGGGGGCGACGAGCAGTACTTC

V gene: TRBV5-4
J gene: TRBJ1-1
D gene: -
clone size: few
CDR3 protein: CASSWTLNTEAFF
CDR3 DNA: TGTGCCAGCAGCTGGACACTGAACACTGAAGCTTTCTTT

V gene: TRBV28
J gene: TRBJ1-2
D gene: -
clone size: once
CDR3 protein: CASSLGPANYGYTF
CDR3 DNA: TGTGCCAGCAGTTTGGGGCCAGCTAACTATGGCTACACCTTC

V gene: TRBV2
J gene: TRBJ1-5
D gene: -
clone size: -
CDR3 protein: CASKGQTYSNQPQHF
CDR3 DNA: TGTGCCAGCAAGGGACAAACTTATAGCAATCAGCCCCAGCATTTT

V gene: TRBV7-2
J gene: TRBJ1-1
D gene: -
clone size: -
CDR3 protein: CASSLTGGTAFF
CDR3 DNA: TGTGCCAGCAGCTTAACCGGGGGGACAGCTTTCTTT

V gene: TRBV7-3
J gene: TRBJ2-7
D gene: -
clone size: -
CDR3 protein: CASSPTYEQYF
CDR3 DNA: TGTGCCAGCAGCCCCACCTACGAGCAGTACTTC

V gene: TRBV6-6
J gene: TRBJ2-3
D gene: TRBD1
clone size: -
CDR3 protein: CASSYSRGNTDTQYF
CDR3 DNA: TGTGCCAGCAGTTACTCCAGGGGGAACACAGATACGCAGTATTTT

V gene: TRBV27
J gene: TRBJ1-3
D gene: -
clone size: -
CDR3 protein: CASSLRSTGNTIYF
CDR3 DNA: TGTGCCAGCAGTTTGAGGTCAACCGGAAACACCATATATTTT

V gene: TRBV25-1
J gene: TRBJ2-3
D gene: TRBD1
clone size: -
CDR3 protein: CASSSGQSTDTQYF
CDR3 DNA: TGTGCCAGCAGCTCGGGACAGAGCACAGATACGCAGTATTTT